This is a list of T cell receptor beta chains from one sample in a study of control samples from healthy donors and cancer patients. Sequencing used immunoSEQ multiplex PCR; TCRdb keeps in-frame clones, though not all of them. Of approximately 70,000 clones listed, roughly 90% are singletons. Sequencing was done on a sample of blood. The receptors derive from a woman aged 50 to 60 in good health. Each CDR3 is given with its conserved first and last residue. The D gene is left open where the match is weak. Expanded clones are given a class, and other clones once, few, many or no size at all.

J gene: TRBJ2-7
D gene: .
V gene: TRBV18
clone size: .
CDR3 DNA: TGTGCCAGCTCACCACCGGTGGCAGGGGGGAAACTATCCTACGAGCAGTACTTC
CDR3 protein: CASSPPVAGGKLSYEQYF

J gene: TRBJ1-2
D gene: .
V gene: TRBV2
clone size: .
CDR3 DNA: TGTGCCAGCAGTGAGGTCGGACAGATTGTCTATTATGGCTACACCTTC
CDR3 protein: CASSEVGQIVYYGYTF

J gene: TRBJ1-1
D gene: .
V gene: TRBV5-4
clone size: .
CDR3 DNA: TGTGCCAGCAGCGAAAAACAGGCCACTGAAGCTTTCTTT
CDR3 protein: CASSEKQATEAFF

J gene: TRBJ2-1
D gene: TRBD2
V gene: TRBV19
clone size: .
CDR3 DNA: TGTGCCAGTAGTATTTGGGTCGGGAGGGCCTCTGATGAGCAGTTCTTC
CDR3 protein: CASSIWVGRASDEQFF

J gene: TRBJ1-1
D gene: .
V gene: TRBV4-1
clone size: .
CDR3 DNA: TGCGCCAGCAGCCAAGAACCCCATGACGAAACTGAAGCTTTCTTT
CDR3 protein: CASSQEPHDETEAFF

J gene: TRBJ2-3
D gene: TRBD2
V gene: TRBV4-2
clone size: .
CDR3 DNA: TGTGCCAGCAGCCTGGGACTAGCGGGAGCAGATACGCAGTATTTT
CDR3 protein: CASSLGLAGADTQYF

J gene: TRBJ1-6
D gene: TRBD1
V gene: TRBV19
clone size: .
CDR3 DNA: TGTGCCAGTAGTATATCCCACTCGGGACAGGGGATTCCACCCCTCCACTTT
CDR3 protein: CASSISHSGQGIPPLHF

J gene: TRBJ1-2
D gene: .
V gene: TRBV9
clone size: .
CDR3 DNA: TGTGCCAGCAGCGTAGGACGGAACTATGGCTACACCTTC
CDR3 protein: CASSVGRNYGYTF

J gene: TRBJ2-7
D gene: .
V gene: TRBV25-1
clone size: .
CDR3 DNA: TGTGCCAGCAGTAGGACTTACGAGCAGTACTTC
CDR3 protein: CASSRTYEQYF

J gene: TRBJ2-3
D gene: .
V gene: TRBV19
clone size: .
CDR3 DNA: TGTGCCAGCGGAGAGTCAGATACGCAGTATTTT
CDR3 protein: CASGESDTQYF

J gene: TRBJ2-1
D gene: TRBD1
V gene: TRBV15
clone size: .
CDR3 DNA: TGTGCCACCAGCAGAGATAGGACAGGGGGGATTGGGAAGCAGTTCTTC
CDR3 protein: CATSRDRTGGIGKQFF

J gene: TRBJ2-1
D gene: TRBD2
V gene: TRBV19
clone size: .
CDR3 DNA: TGTGCCAGTAGTTCGACTAGCGGGGTTTCCTACAATGAGCAGTTCTTC
CDR3 protein: CASSSTSGVSYNEQFF

J gene: TRBJ1-6
D gene: TRBD1
V gene: TRBV28
clone size: .
CDR3 DNA: TGTGCCAGCAGCTCGGGACAGGGCCACTCACCCCTCCACTTT
CDR3 protein: CASSSGQGHSPLHF

J gene: TRBJ2-1
D gene: TRBD2
V gene: TRBV27
clone size: .
CDR3 DNA: TGTGCCAGCAGTTTAGAGGCTTCGACTAGCGGGAGTACTGAGCAGTTCTTC
CDR3 protein: CASSLEASTSGSTEQFF

J gene: TRBJ2-7
D gene: .
V gene: TRBV21-1
clone size: few
CDR3 DNA: TGTGCCAGCAGCGATAGGACGGACTACGAGCAGTACTTC
CDR3 protein: CASSDRTDYEQYF

J gene: TRBJ1-1
D gene: .
V gene: TRBV9
clone size: .
CDR3 DNA: TGTGCCAGCAGCGTAGGGTCCCGAGCGGACACTGAAGCTTTCTTT
CDR3 protein: CASSVGSRADTEAFF

J gene: TRBJ2-6
D gene: TRBD2
V gene: TRBV3-1/TRBV3-2
clone size: .
CDR3 DNA: TGTGCCAGCAGCCAAGATCGGGGGGGAGGCTCTGGGGCCAACGTCCTGACTTTC
CDR3 protein: CASSQDRGGGSGANVLTF

J gene: TRBJ1-6
D gene: .
V gene: TRBV5-6
clone size: .
CDR3 DNA: TGTGCCAGCAGCTTGGGTCCAGGAAATAATTCACCCCTCCACTTT
CDR3 protein: CASSLGPGNNSPLHF

J gene: TRBJ2-1
D gene: TRBD2
V gene: TRBV3-1/TRBV3-2
clone size: .
CDR3 DNA: TGTGCCAGCAGTCATATCCTCGGGGAGGGATACAATGAGCAGTTCTTC
CDR3 protein: CASSHILGEGYNEQFF

J gene: TRBJ1-2
D gene: TRBD1
V gene: TRBV3-1/TRBV3-2
clone size: .
CDR3 DNA: TGTGCCAGCAGCCCGCGACAGGGGGCAGGGTATGGCTACACCTTC
CDR3 protein: CASSPRQGAGYGYTF

J gene: TRBJ2-7
D gene: .
V gene: TRBV27
clone size: .
CDR3 DNA: TGTGCCAGCAGTTCAGACAGCGGCTACGAGCAGTACTTC
CDR3 protein: CASSSDSGYEQYF

J gene: TRBJ2-7
D gene: .
V gene: TRBV5-6
clone size: .
CDR3 DNA: TGTGCCAGCAGCTTGGAGCTCGAGCAGTACTTC
CDR3 protein: CASSLELEQYF

J gene: TRBJ2-7
D gene: TRBD1
V gene: TRBV5-5
clone size: .
CDR3 DNA: TGTGCCAGCAGCTTGACGACAGGGATTTACGAGCAGTACTTC
CDR3 protein: CASSLTTGIYEQYF

J gene: TRBJ2-1
D gene: TRBD1
V gene: TRBV3-1/TRBV3-2
clone size: .
CDR3 DNA: TGTGCCAGCAGCCGAGAAACAGGGGTTAGCGAGCAGTTCTTC
CDR3 protein: CASSRETGVSEQFF

J gene: TRBJ1-1
D gene: .
V gene: TRBV5-1
clone size: .
CDR3 DNA: TGCGCCAGCAGCCAAAACGGGAACAGGGAGACTGAAGCTTTCTTT
CDR3 protein: CASSQNGNRETEAFF

J gene: TRBJ2-5
D gene: .
V gene: TRBV5-8
clone size: .
CDR3 DNA: TGTGCCAGCAGCTTGGTGACGGAGGCGTTAGGTACCCAAGAGACCCAGTACTTC
CDR3 protein: CASSLVTEALGTQETQYF

J gene: TRBJ1-5
D gene: .
V gene: TRBV10-1
clone size: .
CDR3 DNA: TGCGCCAGCAGTGAGTCCCCCCAGGGGATCAATCAGCCCCAGCATTTT
CDR3 protein: CASSESPQGINQPQHF

J gene: TRBJ1-2
D gene: TRBD1
V gene: TRBV28
clone size: .
CDR3 DNA: TGTGCCAGCAGTTTGGGCCGGGACAGGACCAATGGCTACACCTTC
CDR3 protein: CASSLGRDRTNGYTF

J gene: TRBJ2-3
D gene: TRBD1
V gene: TRBV6-4
clone size: .
CDR3 DNA: TGTGCCAGCAGTGACTCTGGGACAGGCACAGATACGCAGTATTTT
CDR3 protein: CASSDSGTGTDTQYF

J gene: TRBJ1-5
D gene: .
V gene: TRBV27
clone size: .
CDR3 DNA: TGTGCCAGCAGTTCGACGGACCGGATTGGTCAGCCCCAGCATTTT
CDR3 protein: CASSSTDRIGQPQHF

J gene: TRBJ2-7
D gene: .
V gene: TRBV28
clone size: .
CDR3 DNA: TGTGCCAGCAGTTTAACCGGGACCTACGAGCAGTACTTC
CDR3 protein: CASSLTGTYEQYF

J gene: TRBJ2-1
D gene: .
V gene: TRBV18
clone size: .
CDR3 DNA: TGTGCCAGCTCATCCCGGGCCTTAAATGAGCAGTTCTTC
CDR3 protein: CASSSRALNEQFF

J gene: TRBJ2-1
D gene: .
V gene: TRBV4-1
clone size: .
CDR3 DNA: TGCGCCAGCAGCCAAGACGCCGCAGGCTGGGGGTTCTTC
CDR3 protein: CASSQDAAGWGFF

J gene: TRBJ2-2
D gene: .
V gene: TRBV19
clone size: .
CDR3 DNA: TGTGCCAGTACCCCCCTGCCGAGGCAGGGGAGGATCACCGGGGAGCTGTTTTTT
CDR3 protein: CASTPLPRQGRITGELFF

J gene: TRBJ2-1
D gene: TRBD2
V gene: TRBV3-1/TRBV3-2
clone size: .
CDR3 DNA: TGTGCCAGCAGTCACCTACTAGCGGGCAGCGACCCCAGCTCCTACAATGAGCAGTTCTTC
CDR3 protein: CASSHLLAGSDPSSYNEQFF

J gene: TRBJ1-3
D gene: .
V gene: TRBV23-1
clone size: .
CDR3 DNA: TGCGCCAGCATCCGGGCAAGGGGAAAAACTGGAAACACCATATATTTT
CDR3 protein: CASIRARGKTGNTIYF

J gene: TRBJ1-2
D gene: TRBD1
V gene: TRBV5-1
clone size: .
CDR3 DNA: TGCGCCAGCAGCGTGGGACAGGGAGAAGGCTACACCTTC
CDR3 protein: CASSVGQGEGYTF

J gene: TRBJ2-1
D gene: TRBD2
V gene: TRBV6-5
clone size: .
CDR3 DNA: TGTGCCAGCTGGGGGGAGGGGAGCTCCTACAATGAGCAGTTCTTC
CDR3 protein: CASWGEGSSYNEQFF

J gene: TRBJ2-1
D gene: .
V gene: TRBV7-2
clone size: .
CDR3 DNA: TGTGCCAGCAGCTTATCCCCCCAAGCGAGAAGGCAGTTCTTC
CDR3 protein: CASSLSPQARRQFF

J gene: TRBJ2-7
D gene: .
V gene: TRBV5-1
clone size: .
CDR3 DNA: TGCGCCAGCAGCTTGCTCAGTTCCTACGAGCAGTACTTC
CDR3 protein: CASSLLSSYEQYF

J gene: TRBJ1-5
D gene: TRBD1
V gene: TRBV28
clone size: .
CDR3 DNA: TGTGCCAGCACCTTGGGACAGTCGAATCAGCCCCAGCATTTT
CDR3 protein: CASTLGQSNQPQHF

J gene: TRBJ1-1
D gene: .
V gene: TRBV28
clone size: .
CDR3 DNA: TGTGAGCCCCCGAACACTGAAGCTTTCTTT
CDR3 protein: CEPPNTEAFF

J gene: TRBJ2-1
D gene: .
V gene: TRBV12-3/TRBV12-4
clone size: .
CDR3 DNA: TGTGCCAGCAGTTCCCCGGTTGCGGGGGAGCAGTTCTTC
CDR3 protein: CASSSPVAGEQFF

J gene: TRBJ2-3
D gene: TRBD1
V gene: TRBV9
clone size: .
CDR3 DNA: TGTGCCAGCAGCGTGGCGACAGGGTTTGGCACAGATACGCAGTATTTT
CDR3 protein: CASSVATGFGTDTQYF

J gene: TRBJ2-2
D gene: TRBD2
V gene: TRBV24-1
clone size: .
CDR3 DNA: TGTGCCACCAGTGATCGGGAGGTCAGGTTCGGCACCGGGGAGCTGTTTTTT
CDR3 protein: CATSDREVRFGTGELFF

J gene: TRBJ1-2
D gene: TRBD1
V gene: TRBV5-3
clone size: .
CDR3 DNA: TGTGCCAGAAGCTCGACCCGGGACAGGGAGCTCGACTACTATGGCTACACCTTC
CDR3 protein: CARSSTRDRELDYYGYTF

J gene: TRBJ1-2
D gene: .
V gene: TRBV9
clone size: .
CDR3 DNA: TGTGCCAGCAGCGTAGGGGGGCCGGATGGCTACACCTTC
CDR3 protein: CASSVGGPDGYTF